What follows are 28 T cell receptor beta chains derived from one specimen sequenced in a study of blood T cells in healthy people across ages. It was with a sample-barcoded 5' primer and a J-beta primer mix that a second PCR of roughly 7 to 12 cycles was run. Each CDR3 protein is one row after TCRdb ran MiXCR on the 5' RACE reads. The sample lists about 1.4 million distinct CDR3 sequences; 55% to 75% were seen once. Sequenced material: blood. Every receptor here comes from a man in his late teens or twenties in good health.

This clonotype appeared a few times. The chain joins TRBV29-1 to TRBJ1-2; D remains unclear. The CDR3 is 9 amino acids. Germline values: CDR1 SQVTM, CDR2 ANQGSEA. V lost 7 bases, J lost 6 bases, and 6 bases lay in between. CDR3 protein: CSAGNGYTF. The CDR3 DNA reads TGCAGCGCTGGGAATGGCTACACCTTC.

The V gene is TRBV29-1, the J gene TRBJ2-3; D might be TRBD1 or TRBD2, each matching 5 bases. The CDR3 loop spans 12 amino acids. Per the germline V gene, CDR1 is SQVTM and CDR2 is ANQGSEA. The germline V and J ends were trimmed by 6 bases and 0 bases, with 7 bases remaining between them. The CDR3 DNA reads TGCAGCGTCCGGGACAGCACAGATACGCAGTATTTT. Its translation: CSVRDSTDTQYF.

This clonotype was detected a few times. The rearrangement joins TRBV4-2 to TRBJ2-3; 13 nucleotides line up with TRBD2. V dropped 3 bases and J dropped 2; count of bases not matched to a gene: 11. Germline V gene data show CDR1 as LGHNA and CDR2 as YNFKEQ. This CDR3 contains 19 residues. DNA of the CDR3: TGTGCCAGCAGCCACCCTGGGACTAGCGGGGCCACTGACACAGATACGCAGTATTTT. As protein: CASSHPGTSGATDTDTQYF.

This clonotype was detected a few times. The rearrangement links TRBV20-1 to TRBJ1-1; no firm D call. The CDR3 contains 13 residues. Germline assignment: CDR1 DFQATT and CDR2 SNEGSKA (reference sequence). V lost 6 bases and J lost 1, with 12 bases in between. CDR3 in DNA: TGCAGTGCAGAAGGACGGGAGAACACTGAAGCTTTCTTT. Amino acid sequence: CSAEGRENTEAFF.

CDR3 in DNA: TGTGCCAGCAGTTTAATGGGCGGCTATGGCTACACCTTC. Amino acid sequence: CASSLMGGYGYTF. The chain employs TRBV12-3 or TRBV12-4 and TRBJ1-2; D call uncertain. Trimming took 2 bases from V and 4 from J, leaving 8 bases between them. This CDR3 is built from 13 residues.

The J gene is TRBJ2-4, the V gene TRBV7-9; 8 nucleotides agree with TRBD1. V was clipped by 6 bases and J by 2 bases; unmatched bases: 9. CDR1 and CDR2 (germline): SEHNR, FQNEAQ (reference sequence). This CDR3 contains 16 residues. In DNA form, the CDR3 reads TGTGCCAGCAGTCAATCAGGGGGCTTTCCCAAAAACATTCAGTACTTC. Protein sequence: CASSQSGGFPKNIQYF.

The chain links TRBV27 to TRBJ1-2; D is possibly TRBD1 (5 bases). The V gene lost 4 bases and the J gene lost 1 base, with 28 bases spanning the gap. The CDR3 runs 20 residues. Germline loops: CDR1 MNHEY, CDR2 SMNVEV (reference sequence). The CDR3 region is CASSWGVPVDYIPFNYGYTF. For the CDR3, the DNA is TGTGCCAGCAGTTGGGGCGTTCCAGTTGACTATATCCCTTTTAACTATGGCTACACCTTC.

The rearrangement joins TRBV6-1 to TRBJ2-5; D might be TRBD1 or TRBD2, each matching 5 bases. CDR3 size: 13 residues. Germline assignment: CDR1 MNHNS and CDR2 SASEGT. V was cut by 3 bases and J by 7 bases, with 12 bases left in between. The CDR3 here is CASSDGTRRTQYF. Here the CDR3 DNA reads TGTGCCAGCAGTGACGGGACGAGGAGGACCCAGTACTTC.

The chain combines TRBV12-3 or TRBV12-4 with TRBJ2-1; 14 positions match TRBD2. Germline trimming cut 7 bases from V and 6 bases from J; bases unmatched to any gene: 2. The CDR3 is 14 residues long. The CDR3 DNA sequence: TGTGCCAGCAAGGGACTAGCGGGAGCCAATGAGCAGTTCTTC. Amino acids: CASKGLAGANEQFF.

The J gene is TRBJ2-1, the V gene TRBV24-1; D is uncertain. Germline values: CDR1 KGHDR, CDR2 SFDVKD. The CDR3 consists of 14 residues. V lost 4 bases to trimming and J lost 5 bases, with 11 bases between them. The CDR3 coding sequence is TGTGCCACCAGTGACCCGAGGTGGAACAATGAGCAGTTCTTC. It specifies CATSDPRWNNEQFF.

In its sample, this clonotype was seen a few times. The chain has TRBV10-3 and TRBJ2-4; maybe TRBD2 (6 bases). The J call is doubtful: the DNA matches TRBJ2-7 better. Looked up from germline, CDR1 is ENHRY and CDR2 is SYGVKD. The CDR3 spans 13 residues. CDR3 nucleotide sequence: TGTGCCATCAGCGGGCGGGATGCATACGAGCAGTACTTC. It yields the protein CAISGRDAYEQYF.

This chain links TRBV7-9 with TRBJ1-4, with D possibly matching TRBD1 (5 bases). V gave up 8 bases and J gave up 5 bases, with 15 bases separating them. The CDR3 is made up of 14 amino acids. CDR1 is SEHNR, CDR2 FQNEAQ, per germline (reference sequence). As DNA, the CDR3 is TGTGCCAGCCTGGGGGGTCCCTACAATGAAAAACTGTTTTTT. Translating gives CASLGGPYNEKLFF.

This clonotype appeared a few times. The V and J genes are TRBV6-5 and TRBJ1-2, with D hard to call. The CDR3 is made up of 12 amino acids. Trimming pared 4 bases from V and 4 bases from J, leaving 7 bases between. Germline V gene sequence: CDR1 MNHEY, CDR2 SVGAGI. This chain's CDR3 is CASSSEVYGYTF. In nucleotides, the CDR3 is TGTGCCAGCAGTTCCGAAGTCTATGGCTACACCTTC.

The count of this clonotype is one. The chain recombines TRBV6-5 with TRBJ2-6; D gene ambiguous. V lost 2 bases and J 0 bases, leaving 11 bases between the germline ends. CDR3 length: 17 amino acids. Germline V CDR1 and CDR2: MNHEY, SVGAGI. This CDR3 reads CASSYKGVTSGANVLTF. For the CDR3, the DNA is TGTGCCAGCAGTTACAAAGGAGTTACCTCTGGGGCCAACGTCCTGACTTTC.

This rearrangement joins TRBV20-1 to TRBJ1-1; unclear D gene. Trimming stripped 2 bases from V and 6 bases from J, with 7 bases between. Germline values: CDR1 DFQATT, CDR2 SNEGSKA (reference sequence). The length of the CDR3 is 11 residues. The CDR3 coding sequence is TGCAGTGCTAGACGGTCTGCTGAAGCTTTCTTT. Translation gives CSARRSAEAFF.

The chain combines TRBV12-3 or TRBV12-4 with TRBJ1-5; unclear D gene. The CDR3 runs to 15 residues. Deletions cut 2 bases from V and 0 bases from J, with 8 bases between. CDR3: CASSLRRSSNQPQHF. DNA of the CDR3: TGTGCCAGCAGTTTACGGAGGTCTAGCAATCAGCCCCAGCATTTT.

The V call is TRBV6-5, the J call TRBJ2-7; D possibly uses TRBD1 or TRBD2 (7 bases each). The CDR3 has 15 residues. Between the trimmed V and J ends, which lost 0 bases and 4 bases, there was a span of 13 bases. Germline-derived CDR1 and CDR2 are MNHEY and SVGAGI. DNA of the CDR3: TGTGCCAGCAGTTACTCTCGGCAGGGGGGGTACGAGCAGTACTTC. It codes for CASSYSRQGGYEQYF.

This clonotype has more than one count but fewer than ten. The chain couples TRBV15 to TRBJ1-4; D gene ambiguous. The CDR3 contains 18 residues. The V end was cut by 0 bases, the J end by 7 bases, with 21 bases between. In germline, CDR1 is LNHNV, CDR2 YYDKDF (reference sequence). CDR3 in amino acids: CATSRDRPVPTATEKLFF. The CDR3 DNA follows: TGTGCCACCAGCAGAGATCGTCCGGTCCCAACTGCGACTGAAAAACTGTTTTTT.

The genes are TRBV7-9 and TRBJ2-1; no reliable D call. Germline loops: CDR1 SEHNR, CDR2 FQNEAQ (reference sequence). V was cut by 2 bases and J by 5 bases, with 19 bases left in between. The CDR3 extends over 17 amino acids. CDR3 DNA sequence: TGTGCCAGCAGCTTACCAAATCTATCCCCGAGTGACAATGAGCAGTTCTTC. Translating gives CASSLPNLSPSDNEQFF. Filled out from reference TRBV7-9 and TRBJ2-1, the complete variable domain reads DTGVSQNPRHKITKRGQNVTFRCDPISEHNRLYWYRQTLGQGPEFLTYFQNEAQLEKSRLLSDRFSAERPKGSFSTLEIQRTEQGDSAMYLCASSLPNLSPSDNEQFFGPGTRLTVL.

This clonotype showed up just a few times. The V and J genes are TRBV11-2 and TRBJ2-3; weak D call: TRBD1 (6 bases). The CDR3 contains 14 residues. Germline V CDR1 and CDR2: SGHAT, FQNNGV. V was clipped by 5 bases and J by 5 bases, with 14 bases between them. The DNA of the CDR3 is TGTGCCAGCAGCACCGTGGGGGCGGTAGATACGCAGTATTTT. Amino acids: CASSTVGAVDTQYF.

V and J are TRBV14 and TRBJ1-2, with TRBD1 as a possible D gene (6 bases). This CDR3 is built from 17 residues. Germline loops: CDR1 SGHDN, CDR2 FVKESK. The V and J ends lost 0 bases and 3 bases respectively, with 17 bases between them. CDR3: CASSQDYGGQDYYGYTF. The CDR3, as DNA: TGTGCCAGCAGCCAAGATTATGGGGGCCAGGATTACTATGGCTACACCTTC.

V and J are TRBV28 and TRBJ2-1, with D perhaps given as TRBD1 or TRBD2 (5 bases each). Germline V gives CDR1 MDHEN, CDR2 SYDVKM. This CDR3 is built from 15 residues. Deletions cut 7 bases from V and 2 bases from J, with 15 bases between. The CDR3 is CASNSGTQTYNEQFF. The CDR3 DNA reads as TGTGCCAGCAATTCCGGGACGCAAACCTACAATGAGCAGTTCTTC.

This clonotype was seen more than once but under ten times. The rearrangement joins TRBV5-1 to TRBJ2-4, with 9 bases fitting TRBD2. The DNA end is more similar to TRBJ2-7, so the J call may be wrong. The germline CDR1 and CDR2 sequences are SGHRS and YFSETQ. This CDR3 spans 14 amino acids. The DNA of the CDR3 is TGCGCCAGCAGCCTGGGGACTAGCTTCTACGAGCAGTACTTC. Residues: CASSLGTSFYEQYF.

This clonotype was detected only a few times. The rearrangement uses TRBV29-1 and TRBJ2-7; 9 nucleotides align to TRBD2. From germline, CDR1 is SQVTM and CDR2 ANQGSEA. V trimming: 3 bases; J trimming: 3 bases; junction bases outside the gene matches: 6. The CDR3 has 14 amino acids. The CDR3 bases are TGCAGCGTTGATGGTAGTAGCGGGAGCTACGAGCAGTACTTC. Residues: CSVDGSSGSYEQYF.

Worth noting for this clonotype: Mismatch with germline at one junction end may stem from a read error. This rearrangement joins TRBV4-1 to TRBJ2-4; D is undetermined. This CDR3 contains 15 residues. Germline loops: CDR1 MGHRA, CDR2 YSYEKL. The CDR3 DNA reads as TGCGACAGCAGCCAAATTTTAAGTGCCAAAAACATTCAGTACTTC. Translation gives CDSSQILSAKNIQYF.

The chain links TRBV4-1 to TRBJ2-5; a possible D gene is TRBD2 (6 bases). Trimming took off 0 bases at V and 11 bases at J, with 22 bases between the two ends. The CDR3 spans 16 residues. Per the germline V gene, CDR1 is MGHRA and CDR2 is YSYEKL. The CDR3 sequence: CASSQDRRAGSWEQYF. CDR3 DNA: TGCGCCAGCAGCCAAGATCGGAGGGCAGGGTCCTGGGAGCAGTACTTC.

The chain is built from TRBV2 and TRBJ2-2, with D possibly being TRBD2 (5 bases). The germline gives CDR1 SNHLY, CDR2 FYNNEI. V dropped 2 bases and J dropped 4 bases, with 14 bases sitting between them. The CDR3 sequence is 16 residues long. Here the CDR3 reads CASSEILAPLTGELFF. CDR3 DNA: TGTGCCAGCAGTGAAATCCTAGCCCCCCTCACCGGGGAGCTGTTTTTT.

This chain connects TRBV14 to TRBJ2-4; D possibly corresponds to TRBD2 (5 bases). CDR3 size: 14 residues. The germline V gene has CDR1 SGHDN and CDR2 FVKESK. Trimming pared 0 bases from V and 13 bases from J, leaving 16 bases between. CDR3 sequence reads: CASSQDSLRWEQYF. DNA for the CDR3: TGTGCCAGCAGCCAAGATTCGTTAAGATGGGAGCAGTACTTC.